Below, 25 T cell receptor beta chains from the same sample are listed, as sequenced in a study of cytomegalovirus exposure and HLA in healthy donors. Method: immunoSEQ multiplex PCR; TCRdb's copy keeps in-frame clones and lacks some. Counted here are about 140,000 clones, around 85% occurring once; the ten biggest clones make up just under 3%. Sequencing was performed on PBMCs. Receptors were obtained from a man aged 18-30 years in good health and CMV-seronegative.

The V gene is TRBV4-1, the J gene TRBJ2-1, with TRBD1 as a possible D gene (5 bases). The germline gives CDR1 MGHRA, CDR2 YSYEKL. The germline V and J ends were trimmed by 1 base and 8 bases, with 18 bases remaining between them. The CDR3 covers 16 residues. The CDR3 nucleotides are TGCGCCAGCAGCCAAGTGCTGGCAGGGCGATTCCATGAGCAGTTCTTC. Protein sequence: CASSQVLAGRFHEQFF.

This sequence joins TRBV28 and TRBJ2-1; 9 bases align to TRBD2. The CDR3 extends over 16 amino acids. Germline CDR1 is MDHEN and CDR2 is SYDVKM. V shed 6 bases and J 2 bases; nucleotides not matched to a gene: 8. The CDR3 here is CASRSRLAETYNEQFF. The CDR3 nucleotides are TGTGCCAGCAGGAGCAGACTAGCGGAAACCTACAATGAGCAGTTCTTC.

The chain carries TRBV15 and TRBJ2-7, with D maybe TRBD1 (6 bases). In germline, CDR1 is LNHNV, CDR2 YYDKDF (reference sequence). The CDR3 sequence is 14 residues long. Trimming pared 5 bases from V and 5 bases from J, leaving 16 bases between. CDR3 nucleotides: TGTGCCACCAGCCGGACAGTGTTAGCTGACGAGCAGTACTTC. This encodes CATSRTVLADEQYF. Looking up the rest from reference TRBV15 and TRBJ2-7 gives the full variable domain: DAMVIQNPRYQVTQFGKPVTLSCSQTLNHNVMYWYQQKSSQAPKLLFHYYDKDFNNEADTPDNFQSRRPNTSFCFLDIRSPGLGDTAMYLCATSRTVLADEQYFGPGTRLTVT.

The chain uses TRBV6-4 and TRBJ2-3; a possible D gene is TRBD1 (6 bases). CDR3 size: 15 residues. Looked up from germline, CDR1 is MRHNA and CDR2 is SNTAGT. Trimming removed 2 bases at V and 0 bases at J, with 9 bases between. CDR3: CASSDGTGSTDTQYF. For the CDR3, the DNA is TGTGCCAGCAGTGACGGTACAGGGAGCACAGATACGCAGTATTTT.

J is TRBJ2-3 and V is TRBV15; no clear D gene. V lost 1 base to trimming and J lost 4 bases, with 6 bases between them. The length of the CDR3 is 13 residues. Germline assignment: CDR1 LNHNV and CDR2 YYDKDF (reference sequence). The CDR3 loop is CATSRGGSDTQYF. The DNA for the CDR3 is TGTGCCACCAGCAGAGGAGGCTCAGATACGCAGTATTTT.

This chain links TRBV11-2 with TRBJ2-7; 7 bases agree with TRBD1. CDR1 and CDR2 from the germline V gene are SGHAT and FQNNGV. After removal of 5 bases from V and 4 bases from J, the junction contained 11 bases not matched to a gene. The CDR3 runs 15 residues. The CDR3 DNA is TGTGCCAGCAGCCCAGTCCGGGACAGAGTTTACGAGCAGTACTTC. It translates to CASSPVRDRVYEQYF.

This clone was found many times. In nucleotides, the CDR3 is TGTGCCAGCAGCTTACAGAGGGAGACCCAGTACTTC. Amino acids: CASSLQRETQYF. The rearrangement joins TRBV7-9 to TRBJ2-5; D gene ambiguous. With 2 bases removed from V and 5 bases from J, the gap between germline ends came to 6 bases. The CDR3 length is 12 residues. Germline values: CDR1 SEHNR, CDR2 FQNEAQ (reference sequence).

V and J are TRBV5-1 and TRBJ2-7; 10 positions agree with TRBD2. This CDR3 has 16 amino acids. CDR1 and CDR2 (germline): SGHRS, YFSETQ. V shed 4 bases, J shed 3 bases, and the junction held 10 bases outside the gene matches. Written as DNA, the CDR3 is TGCGCCAGCAGCCAAGGACTAGCGGTCGGGGTCTACGAGCAGTACTTC. Its protein product is CASSQGLAVGVYEQYF.

The J gene is TRBJ1-1, the V gene TRBV6-5, with unresolved D. Trimming removed 5 bases at V and 6 bases at J, with 10 bases between. Per the germline V gene, CDR1 is MNHEY and CDR2 is SVGAGI. The CDR3 length is 12 residues. The CDR3 here is CASSAGSSEAFF. The CDR3 nucleotides are TGTGCCAGCAGTGCCGGTTCATCTGAAGCTTTCTTT.

This sequence joins TRBV19 and TRBJ1-5, with D maybe TRBD1 (6 bases). V was shortened by 1 base and J by 7 bases, with 11 bases between the two germline ends. CDR1 is LNHDA and CDR2 is SQIVND in the germline V gene (reference sequence). The CDR3 loop spans 14 amino acids. CDR3 nucleotide sequence: TGTGCCAGTAGTATAGTAGAGGGGGAGCAGCCCCAGCATTTT. Its protein product is CASSIVEGEQPQHF.

The rearrangement uses TRBV7-9 and TRBJ2-5; TRBD2 agrees at 10 bases. CDR3 length equals 18 residues. Germline CDR1 is SEHNR and CDR2 is FQNEAQ (reference sequence). V dropped 1 base and J dropped 5; count of bases not matched to a gene: 13. The CDR3: CASSLGILAGARRETQYF. CDR3 DNA sequence: TGTGCCAGCAGCTTAGGGATTCTAGCGGGAGCCAGGAGGGAGACCCAGTACTTC.

The chain couples TRBV15 to TRBJ1-1, with D unresolved. Germline V gene lookup returns CDR1 LNHNV and CDR2 YYDKDF (reference sequence). CDR3 size: 15 residues. The V gene lost 0 bases and the J gene lost 7 bases, with 15 bases spanning the gap. The CDR3 DNA sequence: TGTGCCACCAGCAGAGATCGGGAGGGTGTGAGTGAAGCTTTCTTT. Its protein product is CATSRDREGVSEAFF.

This chain joins TRBV5-4 and TRBJ2-7, with a tentative D call TRBD1 (5 bases). This CDR3 has 14 amino acids. Germline V gene lookup returns CDR1 SGHNT and CDR2 YYREEE (reference sequence). The V gene lost 1 base and the J gene lost 5 bases, with 13 bases spanning the gap. For the CDR3, the DNA is TGTGCCAGCAGCTTGCAGGGAAATTCCCACGAGCAGTACTTC. This codes for CASSLQGNSHEQYF.

The V call is TRBV5-6, the J call TRBJ2-3; 7 bases line up with TRBD1. Germline V CDR1 and CDR2: SGHDT, YYEEEE. The CDR3 spans 14 residues. Trimming cost V 4 bases and J 2 bases; bases outside gene matches: 4. The CDR3 sequence: CASSVDRVTDTQYF. CDR3 sequence (DNA): TGTGCCAGCAGCGTCGACAGGGTCACAGATACGCAGTATTTT.

The chain combines TRBV5-1 with TRBJ2-1; TRBD2 agrees at 7 bases. The V gene's germline CDR1 is SGHRS and CDR2 YFSETQ. Unmatched junction bases numbered 12, after V lost 3 bases and J lost 0 bases. The CDR3 has 18 residues. The CDR3 coding sequence is TGCGCCAGCAGCTCCACCAGGTCCCTAGCGGTCTCCTACAATGAGCAGTTCTTC. It is translated as CASSSTRSLAVSYNEQFF. Drawing the rest from reference TRBV5-1 and TRBJ2-1, the complete variable domain is KAGVTQTPRYLIKTRGQQVTLSCSPISGHRSVSWYQQTPGQGLQFLFEYFSETQRNKGNFPGRFSGRQFSNSRSEMNVSTLELGDSALYLCASSSTRSLAVSYNEQFFGPGTRLTVL.

The rearrangement joins TRBV5-6 to TRBJ1-6; no clear D gene. Germline V gives CDR1 SGHDT, CDR2 YYEEEE. Trimming stripped 1 base from V and 0 bases from J, with 11 bases between. This CDR3 is built from 17 residues. The CDR3 nucleotides read TGTGCCAGCAGCTTGCAGGCAGGAGGCTCCTATAATTCACCCCTCCACTTT. It encodes CASSLQAGGSYNSPLHF.

The J gene is TRBJ2-1, the V gene TRBV27; 12 nucleotides match TRBD2. The CDR3 is 15 residues long. J lost 6 bases, V lost 4 bases, and 4 bases had no gene match. Germline lookup yields CDR1 MNHEY and CDR2 SMNVEV (reference sequence). CDR3 loop: CASSSGTSGSNEQFF. As DNA, the CDR3 is TGTGCCAGCAGTTCCGGGACTAGCGGGTCCAATGAGCAGTTCTTC.

The V and J genes are TRBV6-6 and TRBJ2-1; 11 nucleotides match TRBD2. This CDR3 region has 15 residues. Germline V lookup: CDR1 MNHNY, CDR2 SVGAGI (reference sequence). The junction had 5 bases not matched to a gene; V was cut back by 5 bases and J by 5 bases. CDR3 bases: TGTGCCAGCAGTCTACTAGCGGGAGCCCACAATGAGCAGTTCTTC. This translates into CASSLLAGAHNEQFF.

This rearrangement joins TRBV18 to TRBJ1-6, with 8 bases aligning to TRBD1. J was trimmed by 10 bases and V by 3 bases; bases with no gene match: 8. CDR3 size: 15 residues. Germline V CDR1 and CDR2: KGHSH, LQKENI. The CDR3 DNA follows: TGTGCCAGCTCACCCGGGACAGGCCTGGGATCACCCCTCCACTTT. Translating gives CASSPGTGLGSPLHF.

This sequence joins TRBV7-9 and TRBJ2-4; D possibly corresponds to TRBD1 (6 bases). The V and J ends lost 4 bases and 0 bases respectively, with 10 bases between them. The CDR3 runs 15 residues. Germline CDR1 and CDR2: SEHNR and FQNEAQ (reference sequence). CDR3 region: CASSSTGTAKNIQYF. CDR3 nucleotides: TGTGCCAGCAGCTCTACAGGGACAGCCAAAAACATTCAGTACTTC.

The chain is built from TRBV5-8 and TRBJ2-5; 7 nucleotides align to TRBD1. The ends lost 0 bases at V and 5 bases at J; junction bases unmatched: 10. CDR3 length equals 16 residues. The germline gives CDR1 SGHTS, CDR2 YDEGEE. CDR3 region: CASSLAGQYVTETQYF. For the CDR3, the DNA is TGTGCCAGCAGCTTGGCGGGACAGTACGTGACGGAGACCCAGTACTTC.

The genes are TRBV29-1 and TRBJ2-3, with 12 bases identical to TRBD2. The germline gives CDR1 SQVTM, CDR2 ANQGSEA. This CDR3 spans 17 amino acids. With 0 bases clipped from V and 9 bases from J, the junction kept 13 bases outside the gene matches. The CDR3 here is CSVEDPHRLAGADTQYF. The CDR3 nucleotides are TGCAGCGTTGAAGATCCCCACCGACTAGCGGGAGCCGACACGCAGTATTTT.

The J gene is TRBJ2-7, the V gene TRBV5-5; D possibly corresponds to TRBD1 (6 bases). V lost 2 bases and J 1 base, leaving 19 bases between the germline ends. The CDR3 is made up of 17 amino acids. Germline CDR1 is SGHKS and CDR2 is YYEKEE (reference sequence). CDR3 sequence (DNA): TGTGCCAGCAGCTTTAGGAACGGACAGCGCTCTTCCTACGAGCAGTACTTC. Its translation: CASSFRNGQRSSYEQYF.

This chain links TRBV28 with TRBJ1-1; D may be TRBD1 (6 bases). Germline V gene lookup returns CDR1 MDHEN and CDR2 SYDVKM. CDR3 length: 13 amino acids. V was shortened by 5 bases and J by 7 bases, with 14 bases between the two germline ends. The CDR3 DNA follows: TGTGCCAGCAGTCCACACGACAGGCATGAAGCTTTCTTT. This translates into CASSPHDRHEAFF.

The chain joins TRBV5-1 to TRBJ2-7; 7 nucleotides line up with TRBD1. Germline CDR1 SGHRS, CDR2 YFSETQ. The V gene end was trimmed by 1 base and the J gene end by 2 bases; junction bases not matched to a gene: 3. The CDR3 totals 14 residues. In nucleotides, the CDR3 is TGCGCCAGCAGCTTGACAGGGGTAGCCTACGAGCAGTACTTC. Amino acids: CASSLTGVAYEQYF. The complete variable domain, with remaining parts taken from reference TRBV5-1 and TRBJ2-7, reads KAGVTQTPRYLIKTRGQQVTLSCSPISGHRSVSWYQQTPGQGLQFLFEYFSETQRNKGNFPGRFSGRQFSNSRSEMNVSTLELGDSALYLCASSLTGVAYEQYFGPGTRLTVT.